These T cell receptor beta chains were read from a single sample in a study of blood T cell repertoires in COVID-19. Generated by immunoSEQ multiplex PCR, the TCRdb table keeps only in-frame clones and is missing some. The sample consists of roughly 100,000 clones, about 86% of them appearing once. The sequenced sample was peripheral blood. These receptors all come from a woman of 80 years or more with active or convalescent COVID-19. Each CDR3 is given without its conserved first and last residue. Each record gives: V gene, CDR3 protein.

V gene: TRBV28
CDR3 protein: ASRTAIQGRSREQY

V gene: TRBV2
CDR3 protein: ASKGGGNQPQH

V gene: TRBV27
CDR3 protein: ASSLQGNQPQH

V gene: TRBV19
CDR3 protein: ASSPQMLAKNIQY

V gene: TRBV29-1
CDR3 protein: SVVVGQGNYGYT

V gene: TRBV11-3
CDR3 protein: ASSQFGDTEAF

V gene: TRBV5-4
CDR3 protein: ASSMDSNYGYT

V gene: TRBV15
CDR3 protein: ATSTGGWGNQPQH

V gene: TRBV12-2
CDR3 protein: ASRLRESYT

V gene: TRBV5-1
CDR3 protein: ASSLLGRLGGINEQY

V gene: TRBV9
CDR3 protein: ATRGGDYEQY

V gene: TRBV6-5
CDR3 protein: ASSYTGGNTEAF

V gene: TRBV30
CDR3 protein: AWNPTGSNQPQH

V gene: TRBV5-1
CDR3 protein: ATSPLAGGLSSYNEQF

V gene: TRBV4-1
CDR3 protein: ASSQDRLAGVPYEQY

V gene: TRBV9
CDR3 protein: ASSVDPGQGSYGYT

V gene: TRBV28
CDR3 protein: ASSTGFYGYT

V gene: TRBV5-1
CDR3 protein: ASREGPSGNTIY

V gene: TRBV11-2
CDR3 protein: ASSRSLAPTYNEQF

V gene: TRBV6-9
CDR3 protein: ASSYSPRRSSYEQY

V gene: TRBV27
CDR3 protein: ASSRGGSYNSPLH

V gene: TRBV29-1
CDR3 protein: SVEKTGGTTEAF

V gene: TRBV28
CDR3 protein: ASRIRGGNQPQH

V gene: TRBV27
CDR3 protein: ASGREVHNLGVQY

V gene: TRBV4-2
CDR3 protein: ASSQDGGGRGNTIY

V gene: TRBV5-6
CDR3 protein: ASSLGRRGDEKLF

V gene: TRBV9
CDR3 protein: ASSVGRITGEQF

V gene: TRBV10-3
CDR3 protein: AISESGQIEAF

V gene: TRBV7-3
CDR3 protein: ASSLTAHKIYNEQF

V gene: TRBV5-1
CDR3 protein: ASTWTGGDEQF

V gene: TRBV12-3/TRBV12-4
CDR3 protein: ASSKGTAEAF

V gene: TRBV5-1
CDR3 protein: ASSFGGPSTDTQY

V gene: TRBV5-8
CDR3 protein: ASSWPLGRATDTQY

V gene: TRBV7-8
CDR3 protein: ASSLARGRFSNEQF

V gene: TRBV5-1
CDR3 protein: ASSLGILQEGTDTQY

V gene: TRBV28
CDR3 protein: ASSFFLSGSSEQY

V gene: TRBV19
CDR3 protein: ASSLQRNTIY

V gene: TRBV4-1
CDR3 protein: ASSQESGDEQY

V gene: TRBV6-4
CDR3 protein: ASSDRARLGQNNEQF

V gene: TRBV28
CDR3 protein: ASTSPMRLAGRDTQY

V gene: TRBV15
CDR3 protein: ATSPGKNTDTQY

V gene: TRBV5-1
CDR3 protein: ASSSSGRQRQETQY

V gene: TRBV18
CDR3 protein: ASSPTGGARSRYT

V gene: TRBV25-1
CDR3 protein: ASSVLQGNYGYT

V gene: TRBV20-1
CDR3 protein: SAEVNEKLF

V gene: TRBV28
CDR3 protein: ASGYMDSNSGNTIY

V gene: TRBV7-9
CDR3 protein: ASTQPQGYGTEAF

V gene: TRBV6-2/TRBV6-3
CDR3 protein: ASSYPSPQNIQY

V gene: TRBV7-8
CDR3 protein: ASSLEFRRRNMNTEAF

V gene: TRBV4-1
CDR3 protein: ASSPQAWDSSTFYGYT

V gene: TRBV19
CDR3 protein: ASRDRVNYGYT

V gene: TRBV6-2/TRBV6-3
CDR3 protein: ASSYDFDASGIPRKQETQY

V gene: TRBV27
CDR3 protein: ASSLRTSGSYNEQF

V gene: TRBV5-4
CDR3 protein: ASSLAGGRGRGANVLT

V gene: TRBV20-1
CDR3 protein: SASMGDPSDSPLH

V gene: TRBV30
CDR3 protein: AWSDYGYT

V gene: TRBV28
CDR3 protein: ASSTGTNTSPLH

V gene: TRBV28
CDR3 protein: ASTATGPEAF

V gene: TRBV30
CDR3 protein: AWSSQDNQPQH

V gene: TRBV7-2
CDR3 protein: ASSLVASGGAVFGWELF